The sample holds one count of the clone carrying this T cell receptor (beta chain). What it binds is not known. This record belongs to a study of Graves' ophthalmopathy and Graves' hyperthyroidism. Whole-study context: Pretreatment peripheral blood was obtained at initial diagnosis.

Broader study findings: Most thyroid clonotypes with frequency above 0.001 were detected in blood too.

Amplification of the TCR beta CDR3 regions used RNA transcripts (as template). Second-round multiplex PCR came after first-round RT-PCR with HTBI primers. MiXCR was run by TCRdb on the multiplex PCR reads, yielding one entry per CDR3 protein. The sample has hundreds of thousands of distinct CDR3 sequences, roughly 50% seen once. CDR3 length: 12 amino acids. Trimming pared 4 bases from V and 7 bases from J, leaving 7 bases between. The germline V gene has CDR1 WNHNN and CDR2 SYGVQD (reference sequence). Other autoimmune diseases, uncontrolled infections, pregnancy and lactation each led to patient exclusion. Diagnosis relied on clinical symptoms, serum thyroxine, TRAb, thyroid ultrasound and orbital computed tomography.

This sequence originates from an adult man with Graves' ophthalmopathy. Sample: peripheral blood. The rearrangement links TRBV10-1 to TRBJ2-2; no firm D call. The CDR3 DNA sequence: TGCGCCAGCAGTGGTAGCCTCGGGGAGCTGTTTTTT. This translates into CASSGSLGELFF.